This is a list of T cell receptor beta chains from one sample in a study of Graves' ophthalmopathy and Graves' hyperthyroidism. TCRdb recomputed calls from the multiplex PCR reads with MiXCR, one row per CDR3 protein. This table has about 500,000 distinct CDR3 sequences, 35% to 40% appearing once. What was sequenced was peripheral blood or thyroid tissue (not recorded which). The receptors were sampled from an adult man with Graves' hyperthyroidism. Each CDR3 is given with its conserved first and last residue. Fields, in order: J gene, clone size, D gene, V gene, CDR3 DNA, CDR3 protein. A D gene is named only where the DNA matches it firmly. Clone size is stated in some rows and not others, as once, few, many or a class when expanded.

TRBJ1-1 | once | TRBD1 | TRBV2 | TGTGCCAGCAGTTTTTCCCAGGGGGAGGCGGGGACTGAAGCTTTCTTT | CASSFSQGEAGTEAFF
TRBJ1-2 | - | - | TRBV20-1 | TGCAGTGCTAGGGTTACAACTAGCTATGGCTACACCTTC | CSARVTTSYGYTF
TRBJ2-5 | many | - | TRBV5-8 | TGTGCCAGCAGCGGGGGTACGAGGGCCCAAGAGACCCAGTACTTC | CASSGGTRAQETQYF
TRBJ2-2 | once | TRBD1 | TRBV10-3 | TGTGCCATCAGGCCGCGACAGGGGGGGACCGGGGAGCTGTTTTTT | CAIRPRQGGTGELFF
TRBJ1-5 | few | - | TRBV2 | TGTGCCAGCAAGCAGGGTTATCAGCCCCAGCATTTT | CASKQGYQPQHF
TRBJ2-7 | - | TRBD2 | TRBV10-3 | TGTGCCATCAGCAGAACACCCCTAGCGGGGGGGAGATACGAGCAGTACTTC | CAISRTPLAGGRYEQYF
TRBJ2-7 | many | TRBD1 | TRBV7-9 | TGTGCCAGCAGCCCCAGGGGGCACGAGCAGTACTTC | CASSPRGHEQYF
TRBJ2-2 | once | TRBD1 | TRBV2 | TGTGCCAGCAGTGATCGTTGGGACAGGGTGGCCCCCGGGGAGCTGTTTTTT | CASSDRWDRVAPGELFF
TRBJ2-1 | - | TRBD2 | TRBV5-1 | TGCGCCAGCACCCAGCGGGGGGAGGCATTTGATGAGCAGTTCTTC | CASTQRGEAFDEQFF
TRBJ2-7 | many | - | TRBV29-1 | TGCAGCGTTCCCCGGGGCCGGGAGTACTTC | CSVPRGREYF
TRBJ1-6 | once | - | TRBV7-2 | TGTGCCAGCAGCTTAACGCGAGGGTCGAATTCACCCCTCCACTTT | CASSLTRGSNSPLHF
TRBJ1-2 | - | - | TRBV6-5 | TGTGCCAGCAGTTACTCCACAGGGAACTATGGCTACGCCTTC | CASSYSTGNYGYAF
TRBJ1-5 | many | - | TRBV6-1 | TGTGCCAGCAGTGTGCAGCGTTATAGCAATCAGCCCCAGCATTTT | CASSVQRYSNQPQHF
TRBJ2-7 | many | - | TRBV20-1 | TGCAGTGTAGGTCAATACGAGCAGTACTTC | CSVGQYEQYF
TRBJ2-5 | few | - | TRBV19 | TGTGCCAGTAGTATCCCCAGGGCGGAGACCCAGTACTTC | CASSIPRAETQYF
TRBJ2-7 | few | TRBD1 | TRBV13 | TGTGCCAGCAGCTCACCGGGACAGGGAGACCACGAGCAGTACTTC | CASSSPGQGDHEQYF
TRBJ1-5 | - | - | TRBV25-1 | TGCGCCAACAGCTCAGGGGCGTCCCAGCCCCAGCATTTT | CANSSGASQPQHF
TRBJ1-5 | - | - | TRBV20-1 | TGCAGTGCTAGAGGGGGGGCTCAGCCCCAGCATTTT | CSARGGAQPQHF
TRBJ2-7 | once | - | TRBV10-3 | TGTGCCATCAGTGCACTCCTCTACGAGCAGTACTTC | CAISALLYEQYF
TRBJ1-2 | - | - | TRBV18 | TGTGCCAGCTCACCCGGGAATTCGAACTATGGCTACACCTTC | CASSPGNSNYGYTF
TRBJ1-2 | - | - | TRBV6-1 | TGTGCCAGCAGTTACCGGGACTCCTATGGCTATGGCTACACCTTC | CASSYRDSYGYGYTF
TRBJ1-1 | many | - | TRBV24-1 | TGTGCCACCAGTGATCCAATGAACACTGAAGCTTTCTTT | CATSDPMNTEAFF
TRBJ1-4 | many | TRBD1 | TRBV29-1 | TGCAGCGTTGCCGACAGGGGCAGTTTTCCAACTAATGAAAAACTGTTTTTT | CSVADRGSFPTNEKLFF
TRBJ2-1 | - | TRBD2 | TRBV11-1 | TGTGCCAGCAGCGCGGGACTAGGCAGTTTCAATGAGCAGTTCTTC | CASSAGLGSFNEQFF
TRBJ2-5 | many | - | TRBV5-6 | TGTGCCAGCACCGATACCACAGGGAAGCGGGTGCTCGAAGAGACCCAGTACTTC | CASTDTTGKRVLEETQYF
TRBJ2-2 | - | - | TRBV20-1 | TGCAGTGCTAGAAGCCCTGGGGGCCCCACCGGGGAGCTGTTTTTT | CSARSPGGPTGELFF
TRBJ2-7 | many | - | TRBV29-1 | TGCAGCGTTGGGGGCAGGACCTACGAGCAGTACTTC | CSVGGRTYEQYF
TRBJ1-4 | - | - | TRBV6-1 | TGTGCCAGCAGTGAACCTCCCATGGGAGATAATGAAAAACTGTTTTTT | CASSEPPMGDNEKLFF
TRBJ1-1 | many | TRBD1 | TRBV5-1 | TGCGCCAGCAGTTTTGGGACAGGGGGGACTGAAGCTTTCTTT | CASSFGTGGTEAFF
TRBJ2-6 | - | - | TRBV7-2 | TGTGCCAGCGGCCCGCAAATGACCGGGGCCAACGTCCTGACTTTC | CASGPQMTGANVLTF
TRBJ2-3 | - | TRBD1 | TRBV7-9 | TGTGCCAGCAGCTTAGGGGACAGCTACGACACAGATACGCAGTATTTT | CASSLGDSYDTDTQYF